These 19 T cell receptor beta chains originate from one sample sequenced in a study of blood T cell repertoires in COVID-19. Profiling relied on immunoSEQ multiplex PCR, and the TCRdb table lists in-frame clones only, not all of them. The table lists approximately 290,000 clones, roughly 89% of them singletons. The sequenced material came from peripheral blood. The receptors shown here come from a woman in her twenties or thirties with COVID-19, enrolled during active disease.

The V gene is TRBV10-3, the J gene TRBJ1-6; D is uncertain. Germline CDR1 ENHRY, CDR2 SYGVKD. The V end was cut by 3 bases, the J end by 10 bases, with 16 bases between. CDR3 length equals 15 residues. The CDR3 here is CAISDPREGWSPLHF. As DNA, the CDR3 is TGTGCCATCAGTGACCCTAGAGAGGGATGGTCACCCCTCCACTTT.

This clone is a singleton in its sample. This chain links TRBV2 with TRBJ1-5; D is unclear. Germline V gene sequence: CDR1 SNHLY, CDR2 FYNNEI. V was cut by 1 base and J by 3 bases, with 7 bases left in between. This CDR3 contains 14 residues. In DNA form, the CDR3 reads TGTGCCAGCAGTGAAGTCAGTCACAATCAGCCCCAGCATTTT. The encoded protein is CASSEVSHNQPQHF.

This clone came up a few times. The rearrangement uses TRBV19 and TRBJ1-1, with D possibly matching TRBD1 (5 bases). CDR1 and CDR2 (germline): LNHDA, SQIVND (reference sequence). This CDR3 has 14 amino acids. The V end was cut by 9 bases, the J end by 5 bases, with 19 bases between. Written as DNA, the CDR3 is TGTGCCAGCAACGCGGGAGTTTGGGGGACTGAAGCTTTCTTT. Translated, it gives CASNAGVWGTEAFF. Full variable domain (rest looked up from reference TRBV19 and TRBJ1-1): DGGITQSPKYLFRKEGQNVTLSCEQNLNHDAMYWYRQDPGQGLRLIYYSQIVNDFQKGDIAEGYSVSREKKESFPLTVTSAQKNPTAFYLCASNAGVWGTEAFFGQGTRLTVV.

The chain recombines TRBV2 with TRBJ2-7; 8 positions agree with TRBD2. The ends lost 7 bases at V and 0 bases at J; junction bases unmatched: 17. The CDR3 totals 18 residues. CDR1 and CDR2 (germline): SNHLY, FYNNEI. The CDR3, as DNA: TGTGCCAGCACCCGGGAGGGCGGGACGAACAGGGACTCCTACGAGCAGTACTTC. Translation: CASTREGGTNRDSYEQYF.

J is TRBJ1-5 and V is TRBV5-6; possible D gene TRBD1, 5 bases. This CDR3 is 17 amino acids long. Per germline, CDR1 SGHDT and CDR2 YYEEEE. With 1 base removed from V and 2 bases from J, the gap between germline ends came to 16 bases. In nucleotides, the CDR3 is TGTGCCAGCAGCTTGACTGCAGGGCAAGGGGGCAATCAGCCCCAGCATTTT. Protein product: CASSLTAGQGGNQPQHF.

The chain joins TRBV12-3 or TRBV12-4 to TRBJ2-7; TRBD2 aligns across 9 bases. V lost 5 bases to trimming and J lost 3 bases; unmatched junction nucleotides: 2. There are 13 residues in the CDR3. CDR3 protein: CASSVSGGYEQYF. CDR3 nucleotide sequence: TGTGCCAGCAGTGTTAGCGGGGGCTACGAGCAGTACTTC.

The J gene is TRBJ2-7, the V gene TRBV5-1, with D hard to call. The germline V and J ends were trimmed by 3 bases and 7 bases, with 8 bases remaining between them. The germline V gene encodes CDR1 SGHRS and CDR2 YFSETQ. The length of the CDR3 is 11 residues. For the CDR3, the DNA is TGCGCCAGCAGCTCCGCCGAGGAGCAGTACTTC. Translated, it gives CASSSAEEQYF.

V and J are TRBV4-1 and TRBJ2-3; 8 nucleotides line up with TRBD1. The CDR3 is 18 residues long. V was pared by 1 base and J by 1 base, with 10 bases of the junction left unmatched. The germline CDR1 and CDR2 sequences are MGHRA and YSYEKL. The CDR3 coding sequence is TGCGCCAGCAGCCAAGCCGAGACAGGGGTTTACGGCACAGATACGCAGTATTTT. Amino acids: CASSQAETGVYGTDTQYF.

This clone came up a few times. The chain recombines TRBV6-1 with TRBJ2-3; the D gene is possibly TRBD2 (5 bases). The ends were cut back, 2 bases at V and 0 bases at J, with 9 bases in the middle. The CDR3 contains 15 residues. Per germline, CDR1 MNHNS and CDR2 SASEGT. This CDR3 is CASSESEGSTDTQYF. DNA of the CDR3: TGTGCCAGCAGTGAAAGCGAGGGAAGCACAGATACGCAGTATTTT.

CDR3 sequence reads: CASSERGEQFF. The CDR3 DNA is TGTGCCAGCAGCGAACGGGGTGAGCAGTTCTTC. This rearrangement joins TRBV3-1 (or the pseudogene TRBV3-2) to TRBJ2-1, with TRBD2 as a possible D gene (5 bases). CDR1 and CDR2 from the germline V gene are LGHDT and YNNKEL (reference sequence). The V end was cut by 5 bases, the J end by 9 bases, with 8 bases between. This CDR3 comprises 11 residues.

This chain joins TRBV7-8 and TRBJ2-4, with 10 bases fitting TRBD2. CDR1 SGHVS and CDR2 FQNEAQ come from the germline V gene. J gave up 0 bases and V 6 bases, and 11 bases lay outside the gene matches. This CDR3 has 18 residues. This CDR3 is CASSPFTGLAVAKNIQYF. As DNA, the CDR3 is TGTGCCAGCAGTCCATTTACAGGACTAGCGGTAGCCAAAAACATTCAGTACTTC.

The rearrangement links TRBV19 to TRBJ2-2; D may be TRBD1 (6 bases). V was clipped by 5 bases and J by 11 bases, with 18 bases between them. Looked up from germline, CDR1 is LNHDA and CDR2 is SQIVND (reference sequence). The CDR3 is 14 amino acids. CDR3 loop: CASSHPTGLVELFF. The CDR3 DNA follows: TGTGCCAGTAGTCACCCTACAGGGTTGGTAGAGCTGTTTTTT.

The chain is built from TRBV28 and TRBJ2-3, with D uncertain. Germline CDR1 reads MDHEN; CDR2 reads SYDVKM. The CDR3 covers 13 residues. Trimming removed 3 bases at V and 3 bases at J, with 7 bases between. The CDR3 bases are TGTGCCAGCAGTTTTGAGGTTACAGATACGCAGTATTTT. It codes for CASSFEVTDTQYF.

The DNA of the CDR3 is TGTGCCAGCAGTGTTGGTATGCGAGGAAACACCATATATTTT. This gives the protein CASSVGMRGNTIYF. This rearrangement joins TRBV2 to TRBJ1-3; D not certain. In germline, CDR1 is SNHLY, CDR2 FYNNEI. The V and J ends lost 4 bases and 4 bases respectively, with 11 bases between them. The CDR3 covers 14 residues.

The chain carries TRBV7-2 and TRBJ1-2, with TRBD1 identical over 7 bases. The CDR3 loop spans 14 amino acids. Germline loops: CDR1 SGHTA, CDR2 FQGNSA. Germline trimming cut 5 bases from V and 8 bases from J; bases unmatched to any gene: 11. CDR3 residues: CASSVRTGSGGYTF. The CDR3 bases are TGTGCCAGCAGCGTTCGGACAGGTTCGGGCGGCTACACCTTC.

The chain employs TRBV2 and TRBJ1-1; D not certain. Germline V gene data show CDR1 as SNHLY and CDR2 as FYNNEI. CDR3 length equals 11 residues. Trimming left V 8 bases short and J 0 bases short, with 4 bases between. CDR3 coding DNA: TGTGCCAGCTGGCTGAACACTGAAGCTTTCTTT. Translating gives CASWLNTEAFF.

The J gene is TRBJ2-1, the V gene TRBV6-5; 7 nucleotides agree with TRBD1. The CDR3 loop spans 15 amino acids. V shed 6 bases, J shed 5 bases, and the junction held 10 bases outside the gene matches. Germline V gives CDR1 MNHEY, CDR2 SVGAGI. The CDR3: CASRRQGAGDNEQFF. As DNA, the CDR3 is TGTGCCAGCAGGAGACAGGGCGCCGGTGACAATGAGCAGTTCTTC.

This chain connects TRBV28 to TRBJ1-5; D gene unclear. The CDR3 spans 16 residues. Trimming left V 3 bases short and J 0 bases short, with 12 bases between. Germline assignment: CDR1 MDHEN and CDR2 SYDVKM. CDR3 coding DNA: TGTGCCAGCAGTTTCCTCCTGACACTTAGCAATCAGCCCCAGCATTTT. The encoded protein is CASSFLLTLSNQPQHF.

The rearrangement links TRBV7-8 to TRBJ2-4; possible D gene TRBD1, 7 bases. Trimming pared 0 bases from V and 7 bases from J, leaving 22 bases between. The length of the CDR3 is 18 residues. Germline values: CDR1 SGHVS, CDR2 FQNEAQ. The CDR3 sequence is CASSLAKEGATRVNIQYF. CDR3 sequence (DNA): TGTGCCAGCAGCTTAGCGAAGGAGGGGGCGACTCGGGTTAACATTCAGTACTTC.